Shown below are 30 T cell receptor beta chains from a single sample sequenced in a study of T cells in localized non-small cell lung cancer. Generated by immunoSEQ multiplex PCR, the TCRdb table keeps only in-frame clones and is missing some. This table has 70,000 or so clones, about four fifths appearing once. Material: peripheral blood, obtained before any cancer treatment. These receptors were collected from a female donor older than 55 with stage I lung adenocarcinoma.

This rearrangement joins TRBV11-2 to TRBJ2-6, with D unresolved. Deletions cut 4 bases from V and 5 bases from J, with 9 bases between. CDR1 SGHAT and CDR2 FQNNGV come from the germline V gene. The CDR3 is 14 amino acids. The CDR3 sequence is CASSSLPRANVLTF. The DNA for the CDR3 is TGTGCCAGCAGCTCCCTTCCGCGGGCCAACGTCCTGACTTTC.

This clone came up once. The chain has TRBV5-1 and TRBJ2-1, with TRBD1 matching 7 bases. Unmatched junction bases numbered 7, after V lost 4 bases and J lost 3 bases. Per germline, CDR1 SGHRS and CDR2 YFSETQ. The CDR3 is 15 amino acids. The CDR3 DNA is TGCGCCAGCAGCCCTCGAGGGACAGACTACAATGAGCAGTTCTTC. This translates into CASSPRGTDYNEQFF.

The chain couples TRBV11-3 to TRBJ1-1; 8 bases match TRBD1. V was pared by 0 bases and J by 4 bases, with 7 bases of the junction left unmatched. The V gene's germline CDR1 is SGHNT and CDR2 YENEEA. The CDR3 sequence is 16 residues long. Here the CDR3 DNA reads TGTGCCAGCAGCTTAGATTTTGGACAGGGCCCCACTGAAGCTTTCTTT. Protein sequence: CASSLDFGQGPTEAFF. Looking up the rest from reference TRBV11-3 and TRBJ1-1 gives the full variable domain: EAGVVQSPRYKIIEKKQPVAFWCNPISGHNTLYWYLQNLGQGPELLIRYENEEAVDDSQLPKDRFSAERLKGVDSTLKIQPAELGDSAVYLCASSLDFGQGPTEAFFGQGTRLTVV.

The rearrangement links TRBV5-1 to TRBJ2-5; D not resolved. Germline V lookup: CDR1 SGHRS, CDR2 YFSETQ. The CDR3 has 14 residues. V dropped 4 bases and J dropped 9 bases, with 19 bases sitting between them. CDR3 coding DNA: TGCGCCAGCAGCCCCGATTTTCACGGTCAAGCCCAGTACTTC. This encodes CASSPDFHGQAQYF.

The chain couples TRBV19 to TRBJ2-6, with D maybe TRBD1 (6 bases). V dropped 5 bases and J dropped 0 bases, with 20 bases sitting between them. Germline V gives CDR1 LNHDA, CDR2 SQIVND (reference sequence). The CDR3 length is 19 residues. CDR3 amino acids: CASSQTGFALSSGANVLTF. The CDR3 region has the DNA TGTGCCAGTAGTCAAACAGGGTTTGCGCTAAGCTCTGGGGCCAACGTCCTGACTTTC.

J is TRBJ2-1 and V is TRBV2, with 10 bases identical to TRBD1. Trimming cost V 2 bases and J 6 bases; bases outside gene matches: 10. This CDR3 has 17 amino acids. Per the germline V gene, CDR1 is SNHLY and CDR2 is FYNNEI. CDR3 sequence (DNA): TGTGCCAGCAGTGAATTAGGGACAGGGGTTGTAGGCAATGAGCAGTTCTTC. It specifies CASSELGTGVVGNEQFF.

This chain joins TRBV19 and TRBJ1-2; D ambiguous. The germline V and J ends were trimmed by 3 bases and 2 bases, with 7 bases remaining between them. Germline V lookup: CDR1 LNHDA, CDR2 SQIVND (reference sequence). The CDR3 covers 13 residues. The CDR3 DNA reads TGTGCCAGTAGTATCTGGGGAAACTATGGCTACACCTTC. Protein product: CASSIWGNYGYTF.

The chain recombines TRBV2 with TRBJ2-5; D gene ambiguous. The length of the CDR3 is 12 residues. The germline gives CDR1 SNHLY, CDR2 FYNNEI. Trimming shortened V by 7 bases and J by 3 bases, and 9 bases separated the two germline ends. CDR3 nucleotides: TGTGCCAGCACAATCAGTGAAGAGACCCAGTACTTC. This sequence encodes CASTISEETQYF.

The chain carries TRBV14 and TRBJ2-6; 9 bases line up with TRBD2. This CDR3 comprises 19 residues. The junction had 10 bases not matched to a gene; V was cut back by 0 bases and J by 4 bases. Germline V gene lookup returns CDR1 SGHDN and CDR2 FVKESK. CDR3 amino acids: CASSQDQVSGSRGANVLTF. In DNA, the CDR3 is TGTGCCAGCAGCCAAGATCAGGTTAGCGGGAGCAGAGGGGCCAACGTCCTGACTTTC. The full variable domain, its missing parts supplied by reference TRBV14 and TRBJ2-6, is EAGVTQFPSHSVIEKGQTVTLRCDPISGHDNLYWYRRVMGKEIKFLLHFVKESKQDESGMPNNRFLAERTGGTYSTLKVQPAELEDSGVYFCASSQDQVSGSRGANVLTFGAGSRLTVL.

The gene calls are TRBV5-1 and TRBJ1-1; perhaps TRBD1 as D (5 bases). CDR1 SGHRS and CDR2 YFSETQ come from the germline V gene. V lost 3 bases and J 5 bases, leaving 23 bases between the germline ends. The CDR3 sequence is 17 residues long. The DNA of the CDR3 is TGCGCCAGCAGCTCATTCAACGTGGGGGTCCTCCCGACTGAAGCTTTCTTT. This translates into CASSSFNVGVLPTEAFF.

J is TRBJ2-5 and V is TRBV29-1; D is possibly TRBD2 (6 bases). The CDR3 runs 15 residues. Looked up from germline, CDR1 is SQVTM and CDR2 is ANQGSEA. Trimming took off 3 bases at V and 5 bases at J, with 19 bases between the two ends. CDR3 sequence (DNA): TGCAGCGTTGAGCGGTTCGGGGGAGAGGGGGAGACCCAGTACTTC. The encoded protein is CSVERFGGEGETQYF.

V gene TRBV25-1 combines with J gene TRBJ2-3; D may be TRBD1 (5 bases). CDR1 is MGHDK and CDR2 is SYGVNS in the germline V gene. The length of the CDR3 is 12 residues. Trimming cost V 6 bases and J 6 bases, with 10 bases left between them. In nucleotides, the CDR3 is TGTGCCAGCAGGGGGCGAGTGGATACGCAGTATTTT. Translated, it gives CASRGRVDTQYF. Drawing the rest from reference TRBV25-1 and TRBJ2-3, the complete variable domain is EADIYQTPRYLVIGTGKKITLECSQTMGHDKMYWYQQDPGMELHLIHYSYGVNSTEKGDLSSESTVSRIRTEHFPLTLESARPSHTSQYLCASRGRVDTQYFGPGTRLTVL.

The chain uses TRBV7-3 and TRBJ2-3, with 12 bases fitting TRBD2. CDR3 length: 17 residues. Germline CDR1 SGHTA, CDR2 FQGTGA. V trimming: 5 bases; J trimming: 4 bases; junction bases outside the gene matches: 10. The CDR3 DNA follows: TGTGCCAGCAGCCAGACACTAGCGGGAGGAGGCGCAGATACGCAGTATTTT. Residues: CASSQTLAGGGADTQYF. Supplemented by reference TRBV7-3 and TRBJ2-3, the full variable domain reads GAGVSQTPSNKVTEKGKYVELRCDPISGHTALYWYRQSLGQGPEFLIYFQGTGAADDSGLPNDRFFAVRPEGSVSTLKIQRTERGDSAVYLCASSQTLAGGGADTQYFGPGTRLTVL.

V and J are TRBV11-2 and TRBJ2-7; weak D call: TRBD2 (5 bases). Germline V gives CDR1 SGHAT, CDR2 FQNNGV. This CDR3 spans 14 amino acids. Trimming pared 3 bases from V and 3 bases from J, leaving 12 bases between. In nucleotides, the CDR3 is TGTGCCAGCAGCTTCGGAGCGGTGATCTACGAGCAGTACTTC. Residues: CASSFGAVIYEQYF.

The chain employs TRBV9 and TRBJ2-2, with TRBD1 matching over 8 bases. The CDR3 spans 17 residues. The J segment lost 5 bases and the V segment lost 1 base, leaving 10 bases of the junction unmatched. CDR1 SGDLS and CDR2 YYNGEE come from the germline V gene. For the CDR3, the DNA is TGTGCCAGCAGCGTATCCCCCCAGGGGGCGATAACCGGGGAGCTGTTTTTT. Protein sequence: CASSVSPQGAITGELFF.

The V call is TRBV9, the J call TRBJ1-2, with TRBD1 as a possible D gene (6 bases). Trimming stripped 0 bases from V and 8 bases from J, with 20 bases between. The CDR3 has 16 amino acids. The germline V gene encodes CDR1 SGDLS and CDR2 YYNGEE. CDR3 coding DNA: TGTGCCAGCAGCGTAGCTTTCACGAACCGAGGGGGAGGCTACACCTTC. It codes for CASSVAFTNRGGGYTF.

The J gene is TRBJ2-7, the V gene TRBV14; D is unresolved. Germline loops: CDR1 SGHDN, CDR2 FVKESK. The CDR3 sequence is 13 residues long. V was trimmed by 2 bases and J by 6 bases, leaving 11 bases between them. As DNA, the CDR3 is TGTGCCAGCAGCCAATGGTCCGGGTTCGAGCAGTACTTC. This codes for CASSQWSGFEQYF.

The V gene is TRBV6-6, the J gene TRBJ2-3, with D perhaps matching TRBD2 (6 bases). V was trimmed by 2 bases and J by 6 bases, leaving 15 bases between them. The CDR3 extends over 15 amino acids. The germline V gene has CDR1 MNHNY and CDR2 SVGAGI (reference sequence). Here the CDR3 reads CASSYQSSRGDTQYF. CDR3 nucleotide sequence: TGTGCCAGCAGTTACCAATCCAGTCGGGGGGATACGCAGTATTTT.

Here the CDR3 reads CASSVQPLNTEAFF. In DNA, the CDR3 is TGTGCCAGCAGTGTGCAGCCTCTGAACACTGAAGCTTTCTTT. The V gene is TRBV6-1, the J gene TRBJ1-1; D not resolved. Trimming removed 4 bases at V and 0 bases at J, with 9 bases between. The CDR3 loop spans 14 amino acids. Germline CDR1 reads MNHNS; CDR2 reads SASEGT.

The J gene is TRBJ2-5, the V gene TRBV4-1, with 8 bases lining up with TRBD1. The V gene's germline CDR1 is MGHRA and CDR2 YSYEKL. V shed 4 bases, J shed 1 base, and the junction held 8 bases outside the gene matches. The length of the CDR3 is 16 residues. CDR3 protein: CASSRSAGQGQETQYF. The CDR3, as DNA: TGCGCCAGCAGCCGATCTGCAGGACAGGGCCAAGAGACCCAGTACTTC.

V usage is TRBV11-2 and J usage is TRBJ2-3; 7 bases match TRBD2. The CDR3 is 16 amino acids. CDR1 SGHAT and CDR2 FQNNGV come from the germline V gene. Trimming removed 5 bases from V and 1 base from J; junction bases left unmatched: 9. The CDR3 loop is CASSPYGLAGTDTQYF. For the CDR3, the DNA is TGTGCCAGCAGCCCTTATGGGCTAGCGGGCACAGATACGCAGTATTTT. Full variable domain (remainder filled in from reference TRBV11-2 and TRBJ2-3): EAGVAQSPRYKIIEKRQSVAFWCNPISGHATLYWYQQILGQGPKLLIQFQNNGVVDDSQLPKDRFSAERLKGVDSTLKIQPAKLEDSAVYLCASSPYGLAGTDTQYFGPGTRLTVL.

The chain has TRBV25-1 and TRBJ2-5; D perhaps matches TRBD2 (5 bases). The CDR3 extends over 16 amino acids. In germline, CDR1 is MGHDK, CDR2 SYGVNS. The V end lost 2 bases, the J end lost 1 base, and 14 bases lay between the germline ends. CDR3 sequence (DNA): TGTGCCAGCAGTGAAGGAGGCGGAAAGGCCCAAGAGACCCAGTACTTC. This encodes CASSEGGGKAQETQYF. Variable domain in full (rest from reference TRBV25-1 and TRBJ2-5): EADIYQTPRYLVIGTGKKITLECSQTMGHDKMYWYQQDPGMELHLIHYSYGVNSTEKGDLSSESTVSRIRTEHFPLTLESARPSHTSQYLCASSEGGGKAQETQYFGPGTRLLVL.

The chain uses TRBV5-1 and TRBJ2-3, with 8 bases aligning to TRBD2. V dropped 7 bases and J dropped 2; count of bases not matched to a gene: 6. Looked up from germline, CDR1 is SGHRS and CDR2 is YFSETQ. The CDR3 has 14 residues. Here the CDR3 DNA reads TGCGCCAGCCGATCGACTAGCGCCACAGATACGCAGTATTTT. Translated: CASRSTSATDTQYF.

V and J are TRBV27 and TRBJ1-5; D remains unclear. The V end lost 2 bases, the J end lost 1 base, and 9 bases lay between the germline ends. The germline V gene encodes CDR1 MNHEY and CDR2 SMNVEV (reference sequence). The CDR3 has 15 amino acids. The CDR3 sequence: CASSLLGTSNQPQHF. The CDR3 DNA follows: TGTGCCAGCAGTTTACTAGGCACCAGCAATCAGCCCCAGCATTTT.

This clone has more than one count but fewer than ten. This chain joins TRBV5-1 and TRBJ2-5; a possible D gene is TRBD2 (5 bases). V was shortened by 4 bases and J by 2 bases, with 9 bases between the two germline ends. The CDR3 contains 13 residues. CDR1 and CDR2 from the germline V gene are SGHRS and YFSETQ. CDR3 nucleotide sequence: TGCGCCAGCAGCCCGGGATGGCAAGAGACCCAGTACTTC. Amino acids: CASSPGWQETQYF.

This clone was seen once. This chain uses TRBV10-3 with TRBJ1-3; possibly TRBD1 for D (5 bases). V was trimmed by 5 bases and J by 0 bases, leaving 11 bases between them. Germline lookup yields CDR1 ENHRY and CDR2 SYGVKD. The CDR3 consists of 15 residues. The CDR3 protein is CAISQDRLSGNTIYF. Written as DNA, the CDR3 is TGTGCCATCAGTCAAGACAGACTCTCTGGAAACACCATATATTTT.

The CDR3 nucleotides read TGCGCCAGCAGCTTGACTCGGGATAGCAGCAAACTTTATGAAGCTTTCTTT. Encoded protein: CASSLTRDSSKLYEAFF. The chain couples TRBV5-1 to TRBJ1-1; no definite D call. Per the germline V gene, CDR1 is SGHRS and CDR2 is YFSETQ. V dropped 1 base and J dropped 7 bases, with 23 bases sitting between them. CDR3 length equals 17 residues. Variable domain in full (rest from reference TRBV5-1 and TRBJ1-1): KAGVTQTPRYLIKTRGQQVTLSCSPISGHRSVSWYQQTPGQGLQFLFEYFSETQRNKGNFPGRFSGRQFSNSRSEMNVSTLELGDSALYLCASSLTRDSSKLYEAFFGQGTRLTVV.

The rearrangement links TRBV7-3 to TRBJ2-3, with D hard to call. Germline V gives CDR1 SGHTA, CDR2 FQGTGA. CDR3 size: 14 residues. Deletions cut 5 bases from V and 1 base from J, with 10 bases between. The CDR3 loop is CASSAQLGTDTQYF. The CDR3 DNA reads as TGTGCCAGCAGCGCGCAACTCGGCACAGATACGCAGTATTTT.

The chain uses TRBV7-2 and TRBJ1-1, with 8 bases aligning to TRBD1. The CDR3 is made up of 13 amino acids. CDR1 and CDR2 from the germline V gene are SGHTA and FQGNSA. V shed 5 bases and J 2 bases; nucleotides not matched to a gene: 1. In DNA, the CDR3 is TGTGCCAGCAGCGGACAGGGAAACACTGAAGCTTTCTTT. This codes for CASSGQGNTEAFF.

The J gene is TRBJ1-1, the V gene TRBV19; D not resolved. The CDR3 loop spans 16 amino acids. Trimming stripped 7 bases from V and 1 base from J, with 19 bases between. Germline lookup yields CDR1 LNHDA and CDR2 SQIVND (reference sequence). The CDR3 loop is CASNVLGGISNTEAFF. CDR3 nucleotide sequence: TGTGCCAGTAACGTGTTGGGCGGAATTTCGAACACTGAAGCTTTCTTT.